This entry describes one TCR beta chain. The CDR3 spans 14 residues. V dropped 4 bases and J dropped 0 bases, with 9 bases sitting between them. The germline CDR1 and CDR2 sequences are MGHRA and YSYEKL. The sample comes from a study of blood T cell repertoires in COVID-19. Turning to the study itself: Some COVID-19 samples were acute and others convalescent; all came from the United States, Italy and Spain. T cells, B-cell-depleted T cells, or PBMCs supplied cDNA or gDNA.

Per the original data handling: Amplification of reference gene primers provided the estimated nucleated cell counts. The table came from immunoSEQ multiplex PCR; TCRdb's copy has only in-frame clones and leaves some out. That table furnishes V, J and clone size, whereas the DNA furnished D and trimming. The table records about 190,000 clones, under 90% of them present only once. This TCR came from a man aged 25 to 40 with active or convalescent COVID-19. The chain links TRBV4-1 to TRBJ1-2; D remains unclear. Source material: peripheral blood. As DNA, the CDR3 is TGCGCCAGCAGCCCACAAGAGGCTAACTATGGCTACACCTTC. This sequence encodes CASSPQEANYGYTF.